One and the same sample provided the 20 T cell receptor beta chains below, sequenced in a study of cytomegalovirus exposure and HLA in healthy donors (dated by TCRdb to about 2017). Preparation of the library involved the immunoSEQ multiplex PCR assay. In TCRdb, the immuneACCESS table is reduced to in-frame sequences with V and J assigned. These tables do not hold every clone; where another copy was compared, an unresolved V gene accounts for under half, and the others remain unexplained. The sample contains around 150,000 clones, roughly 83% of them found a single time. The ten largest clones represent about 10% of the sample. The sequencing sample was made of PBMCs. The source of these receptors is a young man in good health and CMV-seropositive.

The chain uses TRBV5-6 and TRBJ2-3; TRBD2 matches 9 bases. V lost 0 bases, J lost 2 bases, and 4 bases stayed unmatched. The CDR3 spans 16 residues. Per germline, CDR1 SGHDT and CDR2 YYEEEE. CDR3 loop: CASSLASGVPTDTQYF. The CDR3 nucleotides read TGTGCCAGCAGCTTGGCTAGCGGGGTACCCACAGATACGCAGTATTTT.

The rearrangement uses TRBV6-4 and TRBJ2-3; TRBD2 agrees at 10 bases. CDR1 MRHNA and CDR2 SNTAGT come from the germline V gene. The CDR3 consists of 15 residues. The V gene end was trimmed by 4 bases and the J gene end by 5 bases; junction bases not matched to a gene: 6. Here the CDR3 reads CASSVAGGQGDTQYF. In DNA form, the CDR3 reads TGTGCCAGCAGTGTAGCGGGGGGCCAGGGAGATACGCAGTATTTT.

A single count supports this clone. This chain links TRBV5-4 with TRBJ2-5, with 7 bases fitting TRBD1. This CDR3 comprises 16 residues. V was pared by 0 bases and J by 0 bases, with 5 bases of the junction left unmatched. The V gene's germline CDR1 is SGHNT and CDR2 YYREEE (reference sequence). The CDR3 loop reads CASSLGDSLYQETQYF. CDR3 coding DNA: TGTGCCAGCAGCTTGGGGGACAGCCTATACCAAGAGACCCAGTACTTC.

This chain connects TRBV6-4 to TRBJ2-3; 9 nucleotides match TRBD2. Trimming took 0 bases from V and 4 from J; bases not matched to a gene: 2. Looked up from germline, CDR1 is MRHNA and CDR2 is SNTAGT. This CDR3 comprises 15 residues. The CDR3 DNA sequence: TGTGCCAGCAGTGACTCCCGCGGGGGGGCAGATACGCAGTATTTT. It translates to CASSDSRGGADTQYF.

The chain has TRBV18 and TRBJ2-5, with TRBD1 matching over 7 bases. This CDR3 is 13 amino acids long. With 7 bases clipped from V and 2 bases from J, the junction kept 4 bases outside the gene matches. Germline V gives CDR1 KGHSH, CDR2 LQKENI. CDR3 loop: CASWRQGQETQYF. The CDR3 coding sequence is TGTGCCAGCTGGCGACAGGGACAAGAGACCCAGTACTTC.

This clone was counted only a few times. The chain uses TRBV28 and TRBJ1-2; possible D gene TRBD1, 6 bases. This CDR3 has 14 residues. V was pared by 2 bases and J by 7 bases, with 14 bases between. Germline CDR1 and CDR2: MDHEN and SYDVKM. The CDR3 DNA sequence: TGTGCCAGCAGTTTAGGCCAGGGGAGTTCTGGCTACACCTTC. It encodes CASSLGQGSSGYTF.

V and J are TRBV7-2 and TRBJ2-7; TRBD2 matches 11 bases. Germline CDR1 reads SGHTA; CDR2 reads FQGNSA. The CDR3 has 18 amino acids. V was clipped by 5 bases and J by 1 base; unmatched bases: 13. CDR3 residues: CASSRRSLAGGASYEQYF. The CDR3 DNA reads TGTGCCAGCAGCCGCCGATCTCTAGCGGGAGGCGCTTCCTACGAGCAGTACTTC.

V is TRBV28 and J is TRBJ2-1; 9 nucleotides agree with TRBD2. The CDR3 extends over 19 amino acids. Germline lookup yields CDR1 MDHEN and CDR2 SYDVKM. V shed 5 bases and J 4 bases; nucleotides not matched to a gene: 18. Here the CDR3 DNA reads TGTGCCAGCAGTCCCTTCGGTGGTAGCGGGAGAGGTATTTACAATGAGCAGTTCTTC. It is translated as CASSPFGGSGRGIYNEQFF.

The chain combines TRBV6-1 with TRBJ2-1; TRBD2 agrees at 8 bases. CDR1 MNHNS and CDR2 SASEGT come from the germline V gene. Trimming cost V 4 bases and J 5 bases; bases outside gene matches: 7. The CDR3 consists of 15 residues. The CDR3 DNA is TGTGCCAGCAGTGTACGACTAGCGCCTAACAATGAGCAGTTCTTC. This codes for CASSVRLAPNNEQFF.

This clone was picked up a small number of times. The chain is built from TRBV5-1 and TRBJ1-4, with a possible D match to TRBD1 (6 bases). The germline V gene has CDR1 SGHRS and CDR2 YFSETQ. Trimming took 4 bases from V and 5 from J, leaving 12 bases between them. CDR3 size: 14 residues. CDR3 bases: TGCGCCAGCAGCCTACAGGGAAGGAATGAAAAACTGTTTTTT. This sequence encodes CASSLQGRNEKLFF. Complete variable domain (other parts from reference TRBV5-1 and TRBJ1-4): KAGVTQTPRYLIKTRGQQVTLSCSPISGHRSVSWYQQTPGQGLQFLFEYFSETQRNKGNFPGRFSGRQFSNSRSEMNVSTLELGDSALYLCASSLQGRNEKLFFGSGTQLSVL.

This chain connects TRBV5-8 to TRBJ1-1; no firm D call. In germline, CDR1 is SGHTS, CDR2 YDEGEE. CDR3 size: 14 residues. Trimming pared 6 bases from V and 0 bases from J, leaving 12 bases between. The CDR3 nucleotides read TGTGCCAGCACCTTCACAGTACTGAACACTGAAGCTTTCTTT. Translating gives CASTFTVLNTEAFF.

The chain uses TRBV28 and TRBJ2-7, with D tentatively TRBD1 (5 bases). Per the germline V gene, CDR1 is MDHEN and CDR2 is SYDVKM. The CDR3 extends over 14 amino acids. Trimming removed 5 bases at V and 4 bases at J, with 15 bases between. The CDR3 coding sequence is TGTGCCAGCAGTCCCCGGCCCAGGGAATACGAGCAGTACTTC. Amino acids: CASSPRPREYEQYF. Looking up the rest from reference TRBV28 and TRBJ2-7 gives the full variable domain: DVKVTQSSRYLVKRTGEKVFLECVQDMDHENMFWYRQDPGLGLRLIYFSYDVKMKEKGDIPEGYSVSREKKERFSLILESASTNQTSMYLCASSPRPREYEQYFGPGTRLTVT.

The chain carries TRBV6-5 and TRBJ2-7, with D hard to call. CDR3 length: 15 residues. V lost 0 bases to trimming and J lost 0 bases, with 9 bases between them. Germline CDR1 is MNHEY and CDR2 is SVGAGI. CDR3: CASSYSRSLSYEQYF. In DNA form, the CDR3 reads TGTGCCAGCAGTTACTCGCGTAGCCTCTCCTACGAGCAGTACTTC.

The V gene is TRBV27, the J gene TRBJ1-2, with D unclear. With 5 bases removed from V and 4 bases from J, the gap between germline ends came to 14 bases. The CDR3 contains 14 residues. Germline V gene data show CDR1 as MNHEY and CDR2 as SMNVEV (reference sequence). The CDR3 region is CASSATGSLYGYTF. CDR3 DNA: TGTGCCAGCAGTGCGACTGGCAGTCTCTATGGCTACACCTTC.

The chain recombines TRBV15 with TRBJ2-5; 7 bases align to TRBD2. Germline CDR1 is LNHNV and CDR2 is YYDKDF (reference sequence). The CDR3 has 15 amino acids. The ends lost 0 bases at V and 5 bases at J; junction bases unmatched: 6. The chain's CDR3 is CATSRDTGGDETQYF. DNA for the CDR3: TGTGCCACCAGCAGAGATACGGGGGGTGACGAGACCCAGTACTTC.

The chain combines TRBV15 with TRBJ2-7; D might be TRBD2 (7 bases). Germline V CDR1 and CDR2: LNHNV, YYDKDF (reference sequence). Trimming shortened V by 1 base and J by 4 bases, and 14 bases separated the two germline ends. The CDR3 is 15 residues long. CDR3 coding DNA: TGTGCCACCAGCAGAGTGGGGGGGCAAGAGTACGAGCAGTACTTC. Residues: CATSRVGGQEYEQYF.

The CDR3 is CASSPRQSNQPQHF. The CDR3 nucleotides read TGTGCCAGCTCACCACGGCAGAGCAATCAGCCCCAGCATTTT. The chain has TRBV18 and TRBJ1-5; unclear D gene. This CDR3 has 14 residues. Trimming pared 1 base from V and 1 base from J, leaving 5 bases between. Germline lookup yields CDR1 KGHSH and CDR2 LQKENI.

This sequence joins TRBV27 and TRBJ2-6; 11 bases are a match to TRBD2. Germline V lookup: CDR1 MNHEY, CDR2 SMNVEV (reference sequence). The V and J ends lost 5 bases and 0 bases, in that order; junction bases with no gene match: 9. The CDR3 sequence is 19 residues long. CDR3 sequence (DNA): TGTGCCAGCAGTCACCCGACTAGCGGGGATACCTCTGGGGCCAACGTCCTGACTTTC. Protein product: CASSHPTSGDTSGANVLTF.

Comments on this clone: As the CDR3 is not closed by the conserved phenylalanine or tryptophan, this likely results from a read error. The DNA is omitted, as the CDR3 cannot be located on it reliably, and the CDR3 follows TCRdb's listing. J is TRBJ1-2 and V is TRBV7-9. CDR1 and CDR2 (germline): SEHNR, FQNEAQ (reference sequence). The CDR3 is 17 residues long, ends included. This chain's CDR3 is CASSLVGDSPGGIPSLM.

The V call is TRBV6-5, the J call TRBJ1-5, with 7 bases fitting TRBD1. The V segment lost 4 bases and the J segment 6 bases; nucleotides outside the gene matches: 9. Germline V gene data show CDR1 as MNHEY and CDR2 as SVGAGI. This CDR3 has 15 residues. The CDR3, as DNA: TGTGCCAGCAGTTCCATACAGGGGCCGAGTCAGCCCCAGCATTTT. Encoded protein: CASSSIQGPSQPQHF.